Described below is a single T cell receptor (beta chain) sequence and its context. The entry originates in a study of blood T cell repertoires in COVID-19. At the level of the study: Acute and convalescent COVID-19 specimens originated in the United States, Italy and Spain.

The CDR3 is made up of 15 amino acids. With V trimmed by 4 bases and J by 5 bases, 3 bases remained unmatched. Germline V lookup: CDR1 MGHDK, CDR2 SYGVNS. Per the original methods: Estimation of nucleated cell counts was performed using reference gene primer amplification. The protocol was immunoSEQ multiplex PCR, while the TCRdb copy is restricted to in-frame clones and leaves out a portion. That table furnishes V, J and clone size, whereas the DNA furnished D and trimming. The sample holds roughly 290,000 clones, around four fifths seen once. Input material: peripheral blood. The source is a woman aged 45-59 years with active or convalescent COVID-19. The J gene is TRBJ1-3, the V gene TRBV25-1, with 12 bases fitting TRBD1. The CDR3 DNA follows: TGTGCCAGCAGTGCTGGGACAGGGGGCCGAAACACCATATATTTT. As protein: CASSAGTGGRNTIYF. The full variable domain, rest sourced from reference TRBV25-1 and TRBJ1-3, is EADIYQTPRYLVIGTGKKITLECSQTMGHDKMYWYQQDPGMELHLIHYSYGVNSTEKGDLSSESTVSRIRTEHFPLTLESARPSHTSQYLCASSAGTGGRNTIYFGEGSWLTVV.